One and the same sample provided the 14 T cell receptor beta chains below, sequenced in a study of Ad26.COV2.S vaccination and SARS-CoV-2 variants. The table came from immunoSEQ multiplex PCR; TCRdb's copy has only in-frame clones and leaves some out. Of fewer than 300,000 clones listed, around 87% were seen once; the top ten hold about 3.6%. Stated treatment: roughly 20 received Ad26.COV2.S at low or high dose, single or two shots; about five received placebo; per-sample allocation not given. The samples date from day 63 after the first vaccine or placebo injection. The sequencing here drew on peripheral blood, taken in a trial of Ad26.COV2.S vaccine versus placebo. The receptors derive from a person between 18 and 65 years old who received the Ad26.COV2.S COVID-19 vaccine or a placebo.

The rearrangement joins TRBV5-1 to TRBJ2-7; 10 bases line up with TRBD2. The germline V gene has CDR1 SGHRS and CDR2 YFSETQ. J gave up 7 bases and V 2 bases, and 12 bases lay outside the gene matches. The CDR3 extends over 16 amino acids. The CDR3 DNA reads TGCGCCAGCAGCTTCGCTAGCGGGAGAGGCCCGGGGGAGCAGTACTTC. It translates to CASSFASGRGPGEQYF.

The V call is TRBV27, the J call TRBJ1-1; D remains unclear. V lost 1 base, J lost 1 base, and 7 bases lay in between. This CDR3 is built from 14 residues. Per the germline V gene, CDR1 is MNHEY and CDR2 is SMNVEV (reference sequence). The chain's CDR3 is CASSLYQRNTEAFF. The CDR3 DNA follows: TGTGCCAGCAGTTTATATCAGCGGAACACTGAAGCTTTCTTT.

The V call is TRBV7-3, the J call TRBJ1-1; D might be TRBD1 (5 bases). Per the germline V gene, CDR1 is SGHTA and CDR2 is FQGTGA. Trimming removed 5 bases at V and 0 bases at J, with 7 bases between. The CDR3 sequence is 13 residues long. The CDR3 DNA follows: TGTGCCAGCAGCCGACAGATGAACACTGAAGCTTTCTTT. Translation gives CASSRQMNTEAFF.

The chain uses TRBV18 and TRBJ1-1; D remains unclear. CDR1 and CDR2 (germline): KGHSH, LQKENI. The CDR3 totals 14 residues. The ends were cut back, 4 bases at V and 4 bases at J, with 13 bases in the middle. DNA of the CDR3: TGTGCCAGCTCACTTCAGTCTCCGGGCACTGAAGCTTTCTTT. This translates into CASSLQSPGTEAFF.

The chain carries TRBV6-5 and TRBJ2-7; possibly TRBD2 for D (6 bases). Germline assignment: CDR1 MNHEY and CDR2 SVGAGI. Trimming removed 0 bases from V and 3 bases from J, with 12 bases in between. CDR3 size: 15 residues. CDR3 residues: CASSYSMGLNYEQYF. As DNA, the CDR3 is TGTGCCAGCAGTTACTCGATGGGACTTAACTACGAGCAGTACTTC.

The chain links TRBV29-1 to TRBJ1-1; TRBD1 matches at 8 bases. Germline CDR1 is SQVTM and CDR2 is ANQGSEA. The CDR3 totals 12 residues. Unmatched junction bases numbered 6, after V lost 6 bases and J lost 6 bases. This CDR3 is CSVIQGGAEAFF. DNA for the CDR3: TGCAGCGTGATACAGGGGGGGGCTGAAGCTTTCTTT.

The chain employs TRBV29-1 and TRBJ2-2, with TRBD1 matching 7 bases. J was trimmed by 3 bases and V by 6 bases; bases with no gene match: 7. The germline V gene has CDR1 SQVTM and CDR2 ANQGSEA. The CDR3 sequence is 14 residues long. The CDR3 spells CSVTDRADTGELFF. The CDR3 DNA reads TGCAGCGTCACCGACAGGGCGGACACCGGGGAGCTGTTTTTT.

This clone was recorded only once. The chain joins TRBV4-1 to TRBJ2-7, with 9 nucleotides matching TRBD1. Germline trimming cut 1 base from V and 5 bases from J; bases unmatched to any gene: 12. The CDR3 spans 17 residues. Germline assignment: CDR1 MGHRA and CDR2 YSYEKL. The CDR3 DNA sequence: TGCGCCAGCAGCCAAGGATACGGGACAGGGCCCTTTAACGAGCAGTACTTC. Translating gives CASSQGYGTGPFNEQYF.

The chain has TRBV18 and TRBJ1-1; maybe TRBD1 (5 bases). Germline loops: CDR1 KGHSH, CDR2 LQKENI. This CDR3 region has 19 residues. With 0 bases removed from V and 3 bases from J, the gap between germline ends came to 23 bases. As DNA, the CDR3 is TGTGCCAGCTCACCACCCCGTTGCAGGGTATGGTGTCCTTACACTGAAGCTTTCTTT. This gives the protein CASSPPRCRVWCPYTEAFF.

The chain links TRBV7-2 to TRBJ1-5; D is undetermined. The CDR3 is 13 residues long. Germline CDR1 reads SGHTA; CDR2 reads FQGNSA. V was pared by 4 bases and J by 2 bases, with 6 bases between. CDR3 coding DNA: TGTGCCAGCAGCTCCCGGGGCAATCAGCCCCAGCATTTT. It yields the protein CASSSRGNQPQHF.

The chain carries TRBV27 and TRBJ2-5, with D maybe TRBD1 (5 bases). Per the germline V gene, CDR1 is MNHEY and CDR2 is SMNVEV (reference sequence). CDR3 length equals 15 residues. V was pared by 1 base and J by 0 bases, with 9 bases between. Here the CDR3 DNA reads TGTGCCAGCAGTTTATGGGGCGGCAACCAAGAGACCCAGTACTTC. It codes for CASSLWGGNQETQYF.

The V call is TRBV3-1 (or the pseudogene TRBV3-2), the J call TRBJ2-1, with D unresolved. There are 18 residues in the CDR3. Germline values: CDR1 LGHDT, CDR2 YNNKEL (reference sequence). V lost 0 bases, J lost 3 bases, and 18 bases lay in between. The CDR3 reads CASSQDRWASVNYNEQFF. DNA of the CDR3: TGTGCCAGCAGCCAAGATCGGTGGGCTAGTGTGAACTACAATGAGCAGTTCTTC.

The rearrangement links TRBV7-9 to TRBJ2-1; D remains ambiguous. V lost 0 bases to trimming and J lost 2 bases, with 5 bases between them. Germline V CDR1 and CDR2: SEHNR, FQNEAQ (reference sequence). CDR3 length: 14 residues. CDR3 protein: CASSLAGTYNEQFF. DNA for the CDR3: TGTGCCAGCAGCTTAGCGGGGACCTACAATGAGCAGTTCTTC.

The chain uses TRBV29-1 and TRBJ1-1; D not certain. Germline values: CDR1 SQVTM, CDR2 ANQGSEA. The CDR3 is made up of 13 amino acids. Trimming removed 7 bases from V and 0 bases from J, with 12 bases in between. CDR3 DNA: TGCAGCGCCAAGGAATCGATGAACACTGAAGCTTTCTTT. Residues: CSAKESMNTEAFF.